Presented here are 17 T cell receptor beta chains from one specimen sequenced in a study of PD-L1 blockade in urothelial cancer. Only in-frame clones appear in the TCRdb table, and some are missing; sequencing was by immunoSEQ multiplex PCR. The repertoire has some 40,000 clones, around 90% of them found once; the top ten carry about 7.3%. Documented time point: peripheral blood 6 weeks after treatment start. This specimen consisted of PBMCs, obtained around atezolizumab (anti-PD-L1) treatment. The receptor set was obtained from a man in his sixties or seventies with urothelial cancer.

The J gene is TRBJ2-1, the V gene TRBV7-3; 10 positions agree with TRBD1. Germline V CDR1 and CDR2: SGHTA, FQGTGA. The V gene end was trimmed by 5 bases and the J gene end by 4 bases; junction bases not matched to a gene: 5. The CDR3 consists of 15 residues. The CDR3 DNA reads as TGTGCCAGCAGCAGGGACAGGGGCGAATACAATGAGCAGTTCTTC. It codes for CASSRDRGEYNEQFF.

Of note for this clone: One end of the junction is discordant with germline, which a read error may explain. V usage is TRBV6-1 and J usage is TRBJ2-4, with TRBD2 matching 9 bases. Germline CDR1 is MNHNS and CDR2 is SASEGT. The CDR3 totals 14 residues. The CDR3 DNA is TGTGCCAGCAGTGATACTAGCGGGTTTATTCCCAGTTGCTTC. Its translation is CASSDTSGFIPSCF.

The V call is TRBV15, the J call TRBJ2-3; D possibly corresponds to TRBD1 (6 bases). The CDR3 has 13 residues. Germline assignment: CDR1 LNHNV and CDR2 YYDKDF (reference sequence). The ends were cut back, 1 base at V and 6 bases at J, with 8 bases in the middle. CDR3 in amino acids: CATSRVRGDTQYF. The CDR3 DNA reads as TGTGCCACCAGCAGAGTGAGGGGGGATACGCAGTATTTT.

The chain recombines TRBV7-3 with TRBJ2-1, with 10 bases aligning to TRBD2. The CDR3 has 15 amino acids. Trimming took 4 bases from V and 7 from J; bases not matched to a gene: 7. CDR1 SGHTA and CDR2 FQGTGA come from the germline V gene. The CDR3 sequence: CASSSAGGPGNEQFF. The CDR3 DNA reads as TGTGCCAGCAGCTCAGCGGGAGGGCCGGGGAATGAGCAGTTCTTC.

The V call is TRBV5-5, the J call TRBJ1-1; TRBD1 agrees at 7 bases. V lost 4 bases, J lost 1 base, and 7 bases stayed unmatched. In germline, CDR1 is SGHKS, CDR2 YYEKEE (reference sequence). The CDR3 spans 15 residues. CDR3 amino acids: CASSPGRTGNTEAFF. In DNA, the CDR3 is TGTGCCAGCAGCCCCGGGCGGACAGGGAACACTGAAGCTTTCTTT.

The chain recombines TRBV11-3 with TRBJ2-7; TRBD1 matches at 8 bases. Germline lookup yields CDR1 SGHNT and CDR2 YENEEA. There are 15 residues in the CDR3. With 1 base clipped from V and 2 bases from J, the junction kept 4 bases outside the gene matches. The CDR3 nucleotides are TGTGCCAGCAGCTTAGGGGGGACAGGAACCTACGAGCAGTACTTC. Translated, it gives CASSLGGTGTYEQYF.

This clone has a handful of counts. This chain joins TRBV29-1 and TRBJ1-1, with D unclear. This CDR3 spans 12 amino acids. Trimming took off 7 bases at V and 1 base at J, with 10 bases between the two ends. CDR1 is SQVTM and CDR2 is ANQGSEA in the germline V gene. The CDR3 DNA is TGCAGCGGCCGACTTCCGAACACTGAAGCTTTCTTT. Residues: CSGRLPNTEAFF.

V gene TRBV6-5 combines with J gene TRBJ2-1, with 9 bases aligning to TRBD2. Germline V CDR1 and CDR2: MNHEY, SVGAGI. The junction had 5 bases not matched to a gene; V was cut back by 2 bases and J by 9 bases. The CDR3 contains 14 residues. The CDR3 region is CASSYGTSRSEQFF. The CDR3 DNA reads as TGTGCCAGCAGTTACGGGACTAGCAGGTCTGAGCAGTTCTTC.

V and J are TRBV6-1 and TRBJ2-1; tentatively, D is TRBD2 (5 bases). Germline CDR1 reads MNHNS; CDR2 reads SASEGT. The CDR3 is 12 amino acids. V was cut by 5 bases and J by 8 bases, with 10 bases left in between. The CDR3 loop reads CASSPDWDEQFF. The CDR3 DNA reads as TGTGCCAGCAGTCCGGACTGGGATGAGCAGTTCTTC.

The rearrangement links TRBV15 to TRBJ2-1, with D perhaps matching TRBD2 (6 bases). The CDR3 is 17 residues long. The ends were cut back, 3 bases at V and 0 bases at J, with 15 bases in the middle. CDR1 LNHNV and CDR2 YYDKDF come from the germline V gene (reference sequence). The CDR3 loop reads CATSRVTGSSSYNEQFF. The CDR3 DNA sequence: TGTGCCACCAGCAGGGTCACCGGGAGCAGCTCCTACAATGAGCAGTTCTTC.

Here the CDR3 DNA reads TGTGCCAGCAGTTCCCAAACCGGGACAGGGAACACTGAAGCTTTCTTT. Residues: CASSSQTGTGNTEAFF. The rearrangement uses TRBV27 and TRBJ1-1, with 8 bases that match TRBD1. The CDR3 extends over 16 amino acids. J gave up 1 base and V 4 bases, and 8 bases lay outside the gene matches. Germline V gives CDR1 MNHEY, CDR2 SMNVEV (reference sequence).

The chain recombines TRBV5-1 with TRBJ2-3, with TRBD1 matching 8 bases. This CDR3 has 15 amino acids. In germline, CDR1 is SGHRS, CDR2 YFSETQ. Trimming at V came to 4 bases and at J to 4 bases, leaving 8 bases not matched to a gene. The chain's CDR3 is CASSADGQGSDTQYF. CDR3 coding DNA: TGCGCCAGCAGCGCGGACGGACAGGGTTCAGATACGCAGTATTTT.

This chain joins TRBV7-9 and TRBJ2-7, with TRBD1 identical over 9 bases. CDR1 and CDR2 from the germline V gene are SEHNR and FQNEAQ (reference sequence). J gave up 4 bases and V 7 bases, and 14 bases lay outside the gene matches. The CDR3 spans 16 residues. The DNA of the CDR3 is TGTGCCAGCACGAACCCCGGGACAGGGACAGGATACGAGCAGTACTTC. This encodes CASTNPGTGTGYEQYF.

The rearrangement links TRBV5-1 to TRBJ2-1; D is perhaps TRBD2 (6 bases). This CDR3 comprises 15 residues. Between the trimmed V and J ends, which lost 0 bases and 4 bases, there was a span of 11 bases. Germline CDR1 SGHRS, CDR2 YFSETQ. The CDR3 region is CASSLAGGEYNEQFF. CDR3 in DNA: TGCGCCAGCAGCTTGGCGGGCGGGGAATACAATGAGCAGTTCTTC. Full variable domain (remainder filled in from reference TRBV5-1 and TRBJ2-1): KAGVTQTPRYLIKTRGQQVTLSCSPISGHRSVSWYQQTPGQGLQFLFEYFSETQRNKGNFPGRFSGRQFSNSRSEMNVSTLELGDSALYLCASSLAGGEYNEQFFGPGTRLTVL.

The CDR3 DNA reads TGTGCCAGTAGTATTAGCGTACGAGAAAAACTGTTTTTT. It codes for CASSISVREKLFF. This chain links TRBV19 with TRBJ1-4, with D unresolved. The CDR3 length is 13 residues. V lost 3 bases and J lost 8, with 10 bases in between. The germline V gene has CDR1 LNHDA and CDR2 SQIVND (reference sequence).

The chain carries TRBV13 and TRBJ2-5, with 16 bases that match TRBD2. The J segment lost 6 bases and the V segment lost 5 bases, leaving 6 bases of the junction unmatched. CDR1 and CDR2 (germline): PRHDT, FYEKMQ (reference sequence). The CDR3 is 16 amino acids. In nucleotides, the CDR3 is TGTGCCAGCAGCCCCGGGACTAGCGGGAGGGGAAAGACCCAGTACTTC. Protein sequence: CASSPGTSGRGKTQYF.

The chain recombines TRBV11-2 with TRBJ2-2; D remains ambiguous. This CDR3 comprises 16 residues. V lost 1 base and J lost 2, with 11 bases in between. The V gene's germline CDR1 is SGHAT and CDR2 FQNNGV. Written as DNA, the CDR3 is TGTGCCAGCAGCTTAGGGCTCAGCGACAACACCGGGGAGCTGTTTTTT. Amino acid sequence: CASSLGLSDNTGELFF.